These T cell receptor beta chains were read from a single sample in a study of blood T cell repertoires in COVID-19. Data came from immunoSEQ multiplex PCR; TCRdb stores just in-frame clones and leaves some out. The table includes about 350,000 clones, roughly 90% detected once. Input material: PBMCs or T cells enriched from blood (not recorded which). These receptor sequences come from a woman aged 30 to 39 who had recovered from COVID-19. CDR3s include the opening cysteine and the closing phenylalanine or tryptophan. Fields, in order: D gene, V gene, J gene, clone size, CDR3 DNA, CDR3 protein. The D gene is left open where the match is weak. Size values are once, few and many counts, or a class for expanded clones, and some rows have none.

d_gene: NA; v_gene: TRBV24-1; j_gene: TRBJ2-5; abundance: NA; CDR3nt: TGTGCCACCAGTGACCCTCCAGGAGAGACCCAGTACTTC; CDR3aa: CATSDPPGETQYF
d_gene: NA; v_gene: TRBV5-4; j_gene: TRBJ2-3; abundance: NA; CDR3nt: TGTGCCAGCAGCCTGTCCACAGATACGCAGTATTTT; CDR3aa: CASSLSTDTQYF
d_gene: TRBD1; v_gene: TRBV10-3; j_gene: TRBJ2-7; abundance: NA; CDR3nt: TGTGCCATCAGTGAGGGGCCGACGGGACAGAACTACGAGCAGTACTTC; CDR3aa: CAISEGPTGQNYEQYF
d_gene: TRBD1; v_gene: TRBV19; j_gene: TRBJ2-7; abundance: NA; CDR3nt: TGTGCCAGTAGTTTGGACAGGTACTACGAGCAGTACTTC; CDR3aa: CASSLDRYYEQYF
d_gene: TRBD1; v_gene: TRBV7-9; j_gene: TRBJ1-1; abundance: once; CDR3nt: TGTGCCAGCAGCCCCGACAGGGGTAGGGGGACTGAAGCTTTCTTT; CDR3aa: CASSPDRGRGTEAFF
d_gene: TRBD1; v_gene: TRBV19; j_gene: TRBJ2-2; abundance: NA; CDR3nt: TGTGCCAGCCATCCGACAGGGGGGGACACCGGGGAGCTGTTTTTT; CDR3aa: CASHPTGGDTGELFF
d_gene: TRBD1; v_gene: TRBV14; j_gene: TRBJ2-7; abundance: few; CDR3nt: TGTGCCAGCAGTCGTACAGGGGCCCCTTCCTACGAGCAGTACTTC; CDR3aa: CASSRTGAPSYEQYF
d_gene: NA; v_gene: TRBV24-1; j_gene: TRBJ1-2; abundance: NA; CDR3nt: TGTGCCACCAGTGAAGCCGGGACTGCCTTCTATGGCTACACCTTC; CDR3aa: CATSEAGTAFYGYTF
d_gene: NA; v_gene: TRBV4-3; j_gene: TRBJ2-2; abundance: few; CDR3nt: TGCGCCAGCAGCCAAGTATCCTACCGGGATCCCGGGGAGCTGTTTTTT; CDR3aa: CASSQVSYRDPGELFF
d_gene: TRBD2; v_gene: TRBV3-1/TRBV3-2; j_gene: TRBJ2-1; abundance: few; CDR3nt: TGTGCCAGCAGCCCGACTAGCGGGGGGGCCCACAATGAGCAGTTCTTC; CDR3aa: CASSPTSGGAHNEQFF
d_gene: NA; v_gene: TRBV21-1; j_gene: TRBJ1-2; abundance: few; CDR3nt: TGTGCCAGCAGCAAAGATGGACAGGGAGACTATGGCTACACCTTC; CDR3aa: CASSKDGQGDYGYTF
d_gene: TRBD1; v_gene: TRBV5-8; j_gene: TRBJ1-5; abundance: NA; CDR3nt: TGTGCCAGCAGCTTGTACAGGGGAGGCAATCAGCCCCAGCATTTT; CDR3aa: CASSLYRGGNQPQHF
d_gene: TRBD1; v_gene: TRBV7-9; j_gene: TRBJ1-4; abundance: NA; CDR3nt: TGTGCCAGCAGCTTATTTATCAGGGGGAATGAAAAACTGTTTTTT; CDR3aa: CASSLFIRGNEKLFF
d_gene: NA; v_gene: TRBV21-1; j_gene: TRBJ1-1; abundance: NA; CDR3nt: TGTGCCAGCAGCAGGGGACAGGCGAACACTGAAGCTTTCTTT; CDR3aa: CASSRGQANTEAFF
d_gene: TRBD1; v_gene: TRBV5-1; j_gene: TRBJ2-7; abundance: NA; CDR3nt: TGCGCCAGCAGCATGAACCCGGGACAGGGGGCGCTAACCTTCTTC; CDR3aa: CASSMNPGQGALTFF
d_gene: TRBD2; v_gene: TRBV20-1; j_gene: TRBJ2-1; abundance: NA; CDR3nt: TGCAGTGCTAGTAGTCTTTACGGGACTAGCGGGGAGTACAATGAGCAGTTCTTC; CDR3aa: CSASSLYGTSGEYNEQFF
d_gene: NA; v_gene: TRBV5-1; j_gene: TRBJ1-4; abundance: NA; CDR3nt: TGCGCCAGCAGCTTGGGGGCTGCTAATGAAAAACTGTTTTTT; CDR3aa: CASSLGAANEKLFF
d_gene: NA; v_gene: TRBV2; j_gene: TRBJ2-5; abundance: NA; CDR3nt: TGTGCCAGCAGTGGTGGGGGCCCCAAGCAAGAGACCCAGTACTTC; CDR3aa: CASSGGGPKQETQYF
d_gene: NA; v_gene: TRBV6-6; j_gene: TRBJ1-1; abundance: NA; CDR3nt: TGTGCCAGCAGTCGACGAGCGGATCAGGACCCGAACACTGAAGCTTTCTTT; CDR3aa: CASSRRADQDPNTEAFF
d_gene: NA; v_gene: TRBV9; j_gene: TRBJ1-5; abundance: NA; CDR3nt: TGTGCCAGCAGCGTATTGGGTGAGGGTCAGCCCCAGCATTTT; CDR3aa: CASSVLGEGQPQHF
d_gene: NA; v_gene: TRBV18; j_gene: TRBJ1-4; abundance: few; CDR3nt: TGTGCCAGCTCACCACGACCGCGGGAAAAACTGTTTTTT; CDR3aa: CASSPRPREKLFF
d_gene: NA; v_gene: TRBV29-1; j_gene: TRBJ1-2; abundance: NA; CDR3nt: TGCAGCGTTGGTGCCCGGGACTCCCGGAGGATCTATGGCTACACCTTC; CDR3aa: CSVGARDSRRIYGYTF
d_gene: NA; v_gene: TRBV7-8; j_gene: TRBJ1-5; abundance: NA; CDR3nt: TGTGCCAGCAGCTTAGGTGGGGCAGGCAGCAATCAGCCCCAGCATTTT; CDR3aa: CASSLGGAGSNQPQHF
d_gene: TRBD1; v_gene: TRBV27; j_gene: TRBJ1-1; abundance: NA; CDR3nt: TGTGCCAGCAGTCCAGGGACAGTCAACACTGAAGCTTTCTTT; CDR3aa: CASSPGTVNTEAFF
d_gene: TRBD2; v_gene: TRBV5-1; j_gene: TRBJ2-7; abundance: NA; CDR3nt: TGCGCCAGCAGCGCCGGACTAGCGGGAAATCCAGGGGAGCAGTACTTC; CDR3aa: CASSAGLAGNPGEQYF
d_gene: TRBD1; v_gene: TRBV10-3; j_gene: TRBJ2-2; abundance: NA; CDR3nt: TGTGCCATCAGTGGGTCCGGGGACAGGGGCGACACCGGGGAGCTGTTTTTT; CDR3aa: CAISGSGDRGDTGELFF
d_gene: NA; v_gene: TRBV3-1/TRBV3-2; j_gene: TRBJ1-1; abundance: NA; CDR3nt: TGTGCCAGCAGACTACAGGGAGAGGGCACTGAAGCTTTCTTT; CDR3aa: CASRLQGEGTEAFF